This T cell receptor beta chain appears in the sequencing data of a study of T cell repertoires in cytomegalovirus infection (dated by TCRdb to about 2019). About the full investigation: Peptide stimulations targeted recently identified HLA-C-restricted CMV epitopes, whose presentation resists viral immunomodulation, together with well-studied HLA-B-restricted epitopes. Donor HLA type was relevant to the analysis, because carriage of CMV infection together with the matching HLA type was indicated by public TCR beta signatures.

The study at large found these results: Cumulative frequency of public TCR beta family members discriminated carriers of CMV infection plus the relevant HLA type in this cohort and an independent roughly 330-donor cohort. The ex vivo response was dominated by HLA-C-restricted CMV-specific TCR beta clonotypes, which also provided the single most frequent clonotype in two of eight donors.

From the cysteine up to the phenylalanine, the CDR3 has a length of 14 residues. The only DNA kept is the CDR3, 42 bases in frame from the first base. V loses 5 bases, J loses 5 bases, and the germline ends lie 13 bases apart. CDR1 LNHDA and CDR2 SQIVND were looked up in the germline V gene (reference sequence). Sequencing was performed on an Illumina HiSeq 1500. Clones were called with MiXCR by TCRdb after fastp trimmed the public reads at Q25, and only in-frame beta chains were retained. Rows are unified per CDR3 protein, each entry keeping the most common DNA and genes. The sample has roughly 500,000 distinct CDR3 sequences on record, 42% of them singletons. The top ten clones comprise around 45% of the sample. In the paper's terms, the treatment or condition label means: in vitro stimulation with specific CMV peptide epitopes to enrich CMV-specific T cells. This clonotype appeared a few times. The antigen it recognizes is unknown. The input lacks base qualities; no much larger clone sits a single base away.

This chain joins TRBV19 to TRBJ1-5, and possibly TRBD1, on 6 matching bases. This clonotype was sampled from a human donor in good health (CMV status not recorded). Some clones in this sample may be carry-over from other donors' samples. The starting material was cultured PBMCs, obtained from culture after CMV antigen stimulation. The CDR3 region has the sequence CASSLSGDDQPQHF. The nucleotides are TGTGCCAGTAGTCTATCAGGGGACGATCAGCCCCAGCATTTT.